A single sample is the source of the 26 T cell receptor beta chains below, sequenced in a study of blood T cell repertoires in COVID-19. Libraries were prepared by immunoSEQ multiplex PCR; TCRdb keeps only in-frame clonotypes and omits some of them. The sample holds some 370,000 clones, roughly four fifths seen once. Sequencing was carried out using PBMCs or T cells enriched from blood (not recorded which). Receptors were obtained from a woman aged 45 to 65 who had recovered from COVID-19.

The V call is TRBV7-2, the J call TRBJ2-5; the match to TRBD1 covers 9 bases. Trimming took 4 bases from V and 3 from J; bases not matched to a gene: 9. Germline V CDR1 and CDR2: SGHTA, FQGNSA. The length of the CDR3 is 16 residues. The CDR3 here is CASSSFLRTGEETQYF. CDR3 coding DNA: TGTGCCAGCAGCTCGTTTCTAAGGACAGGGGAAGAGACCCAGTACTTC.

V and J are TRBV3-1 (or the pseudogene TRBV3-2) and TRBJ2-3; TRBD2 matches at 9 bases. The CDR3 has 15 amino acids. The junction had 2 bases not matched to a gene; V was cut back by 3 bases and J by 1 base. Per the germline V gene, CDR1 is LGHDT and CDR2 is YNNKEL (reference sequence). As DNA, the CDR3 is TGTGCCAGCAGCCATTTAGCGGGGGGCACAGATACGCAGTATTTT. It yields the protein CASSHLAGGTDTQYF.

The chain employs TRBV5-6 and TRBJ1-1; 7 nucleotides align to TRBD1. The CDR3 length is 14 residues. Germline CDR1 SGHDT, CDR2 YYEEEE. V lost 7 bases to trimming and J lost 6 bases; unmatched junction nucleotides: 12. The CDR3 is CASDLNLGQAEAFF. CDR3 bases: TGTGCCAGCGACCTAAACCTTGGACAGGCTGAAGCTTTCTTT.

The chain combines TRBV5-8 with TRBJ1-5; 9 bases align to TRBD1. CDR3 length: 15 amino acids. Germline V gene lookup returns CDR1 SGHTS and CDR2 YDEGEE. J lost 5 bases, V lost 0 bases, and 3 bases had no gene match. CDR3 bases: TGTGCCAGCAGCTTGGGGACAGGGGCGTATCAGCCCCAGCATTTT. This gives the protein CASSLGTGAYQPQHF. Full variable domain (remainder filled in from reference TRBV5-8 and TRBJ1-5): EAGVTQSPTHLIKTRGQQATLRCSPISGHTSVYWYQQALGLGLQFLLWYDEGEERNRGNFPPRFSGRQFPNYSSELNVNALELEDSALYLCASSLGTGAYQPQHFGDGTRLSIL.

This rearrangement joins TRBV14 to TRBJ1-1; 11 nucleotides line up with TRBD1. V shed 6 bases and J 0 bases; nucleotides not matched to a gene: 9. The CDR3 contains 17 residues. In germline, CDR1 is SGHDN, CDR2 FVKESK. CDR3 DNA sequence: TGTGCCAGCAGAAGCGGACAGGGGGCGAATGTGAACACTGAAGCTTTCTTT. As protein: CASRSGQGANVNTEAFF.

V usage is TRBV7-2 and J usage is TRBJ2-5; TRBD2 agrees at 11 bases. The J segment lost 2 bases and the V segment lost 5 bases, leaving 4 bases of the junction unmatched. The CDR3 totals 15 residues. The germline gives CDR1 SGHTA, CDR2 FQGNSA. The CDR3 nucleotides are TGTGCCAGCAGCAGCTGGACTAGCGGGCAAGAGACCCAGTACTTC. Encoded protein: CASSSWTSGQETQYF.

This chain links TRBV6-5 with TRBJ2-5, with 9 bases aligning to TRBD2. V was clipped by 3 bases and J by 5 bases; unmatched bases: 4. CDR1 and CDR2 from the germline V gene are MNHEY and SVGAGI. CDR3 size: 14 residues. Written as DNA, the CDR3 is TGTGCCAGCAGTTATAGCGGGAGCCCGGAGACCCAGTACTTC. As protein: CASSYSGSPETQYF.

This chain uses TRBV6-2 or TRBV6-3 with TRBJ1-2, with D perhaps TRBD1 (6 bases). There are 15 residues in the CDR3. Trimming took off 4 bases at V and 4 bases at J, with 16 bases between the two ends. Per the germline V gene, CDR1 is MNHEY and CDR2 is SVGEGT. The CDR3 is CASSSMGRGAYGYTF. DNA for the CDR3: TGTGCCAGCAGTTCTATGGGCAGGGGAGCCTATGGCTACACCTTC.

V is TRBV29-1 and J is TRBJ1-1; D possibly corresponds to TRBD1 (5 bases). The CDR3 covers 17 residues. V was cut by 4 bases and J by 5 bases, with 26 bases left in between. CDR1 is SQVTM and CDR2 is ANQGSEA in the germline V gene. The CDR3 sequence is CSVGGDLGPRGDTEAFF. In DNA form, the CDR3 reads TGCAGCGTTGGGGGGGACCTCGGGCCGAGGGGTGATACTGAAGCTTTCTTT. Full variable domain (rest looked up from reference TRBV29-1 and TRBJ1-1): SAVISQKPSRDICQRGTSLTIQCQVDSQVTMMFWYRQQPGQSLTLIATANQGSEATYESGFVIDKFPISRPNLTFSTLTVSNMSPEDSSIYLCSVGGDLGPRGDTEAFFGQGTRLTVV.

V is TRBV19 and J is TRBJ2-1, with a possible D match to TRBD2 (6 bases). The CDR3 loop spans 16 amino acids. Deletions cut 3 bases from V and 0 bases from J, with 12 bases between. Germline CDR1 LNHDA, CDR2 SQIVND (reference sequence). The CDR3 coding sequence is TGTGCCAGTAGTATGGGAATAGCGGCCTCCTACAATGAGCAGTTCTTC. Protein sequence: CASSMGIAASYNEQFF.

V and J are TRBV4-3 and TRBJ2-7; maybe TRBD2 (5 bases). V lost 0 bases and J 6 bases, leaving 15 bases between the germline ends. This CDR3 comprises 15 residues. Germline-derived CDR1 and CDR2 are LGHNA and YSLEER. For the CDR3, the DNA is TGCGCCAGCAGCCAAGATGCGAGGGCCTGGGGCGAGCAGTACTTC. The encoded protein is CASSQDARAWGEQYF.

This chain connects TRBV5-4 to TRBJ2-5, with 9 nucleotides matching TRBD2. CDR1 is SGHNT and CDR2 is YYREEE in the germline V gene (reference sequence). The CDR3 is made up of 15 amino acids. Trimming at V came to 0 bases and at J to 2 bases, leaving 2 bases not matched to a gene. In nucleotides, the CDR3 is TGTGCCAGCAGCTTGGGCCTAGCGGGGCAAGAGACCCAGTACTTC. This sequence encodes CASSLGLAGQETQYF.

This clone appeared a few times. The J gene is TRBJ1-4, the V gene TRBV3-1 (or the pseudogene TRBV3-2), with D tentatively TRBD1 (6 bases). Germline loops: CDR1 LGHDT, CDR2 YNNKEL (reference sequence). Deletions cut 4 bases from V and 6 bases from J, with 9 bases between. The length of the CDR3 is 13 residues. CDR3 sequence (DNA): TGTGCCAGCAGCCTGGACAGCGATGAAAAACTGTTTTTT. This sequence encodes CASSLDSDEKLFF.

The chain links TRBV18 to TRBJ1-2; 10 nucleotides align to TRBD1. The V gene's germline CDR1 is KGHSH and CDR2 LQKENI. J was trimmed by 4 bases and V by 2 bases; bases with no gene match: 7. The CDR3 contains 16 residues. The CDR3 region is CASSPTPGQGIYGYTF. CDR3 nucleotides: TGTGCCAGCTCACCAACACCGGGACAGGGGATCTATGGCTACACCTTC. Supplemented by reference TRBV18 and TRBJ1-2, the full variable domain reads NAGVMQNPRHLVRRRGQEARLRCSPMKGHSHVYWYRQLPEEGLKFMVYLQKENIIDESGMPKERFSAEFPKEGPSILRIQQVVRGDSAAYFCASSPTPGQGIYGYTFGSGTRLTVV.

The CDR3 sequence is CASSQQGSNQPQHF. Written as DNA, the CDR3 is TGTGCCAGCAGTCAACAGGGGAGCAATCAGCCCCAGCATTTT. J is TRBJ1-5 and V is TRBV28, with 7 bases identical to TRBD1. The CDR3 length is 14 residues. Looked up from germline, CDR1 is MDHEN and CDR2 is SYDVKM. With 5 bases clipped from V and 1 base from J, the junction kept 2 bases outside the gene matches.

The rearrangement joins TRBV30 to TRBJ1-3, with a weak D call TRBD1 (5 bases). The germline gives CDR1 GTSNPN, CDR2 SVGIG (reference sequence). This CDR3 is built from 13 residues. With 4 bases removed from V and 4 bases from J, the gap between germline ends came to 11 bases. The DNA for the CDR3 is TGTGCCTGGACCCAGGGCCCAGGAAACACCATATATTTT. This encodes CAWTQGPGNTIYF.

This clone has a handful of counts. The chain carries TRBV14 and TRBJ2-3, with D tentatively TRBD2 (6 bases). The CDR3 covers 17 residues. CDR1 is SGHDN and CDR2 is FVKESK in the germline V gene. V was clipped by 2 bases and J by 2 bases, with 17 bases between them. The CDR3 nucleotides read TGTGCCAGCAGCCAATACCGGACTACCCGCTTCACAGATACGCAGTATTTT. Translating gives CASSQYRTTRFTDTQYF.

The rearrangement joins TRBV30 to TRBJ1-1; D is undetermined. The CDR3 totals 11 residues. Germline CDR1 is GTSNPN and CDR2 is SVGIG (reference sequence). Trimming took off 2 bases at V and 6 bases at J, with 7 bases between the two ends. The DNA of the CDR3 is TGTGCCTGGAGTAACCCGGCTGAAGCTTTCTTT. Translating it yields CAWSNPAEAFF.

CDR3 in DNA: TGTGCCACCAGCACACGAGTCCGCTACGAGCAGTACTTC. Its protein is CATSTRVRYEQYF. The rearrangement links TRBV15 to TRBJ2-7, with no clear D. From germline, CDR1 is LNHNV and CDR2 YYDKDF (reference sequence). The CDR3 has 13 residues. V was clipped by 4 bases and J by 3 bases, with 10 bases between them.

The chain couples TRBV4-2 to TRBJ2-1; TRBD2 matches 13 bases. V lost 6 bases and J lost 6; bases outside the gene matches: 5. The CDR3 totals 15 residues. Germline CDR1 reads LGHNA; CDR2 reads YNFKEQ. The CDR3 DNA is TGTGCCAGCAGTACGGGACTAGCGGGGTCCAATGAGCAGTTCTTC. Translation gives CASSTGLAGSNEQFF.

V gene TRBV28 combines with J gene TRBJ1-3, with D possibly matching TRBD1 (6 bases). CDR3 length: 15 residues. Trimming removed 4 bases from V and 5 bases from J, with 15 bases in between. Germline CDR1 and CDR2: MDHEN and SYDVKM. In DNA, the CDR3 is TGTGCCAGCAGTTCGTTCTACAGGGATAGAAACACCATATATTTT. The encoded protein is CASSSFYRDRNTIYF. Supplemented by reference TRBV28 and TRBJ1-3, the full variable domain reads DVKVTQSSRYLVKRTGEKVFLECVQDMDHENMFWYRQDPGLGLRLIYFSYDVKMKEKGDIPEGYSVSREKKERFSLILESASTNQTSMYLCASSSFYRDRNTIYFGEGSWLTVV.

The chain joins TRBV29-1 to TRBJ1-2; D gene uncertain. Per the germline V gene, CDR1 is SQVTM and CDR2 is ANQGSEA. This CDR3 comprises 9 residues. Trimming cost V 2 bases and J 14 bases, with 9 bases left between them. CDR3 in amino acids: CSVEKPLTF. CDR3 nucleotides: TGCAGCGTTGAAAAGCCGCTTACCTTC. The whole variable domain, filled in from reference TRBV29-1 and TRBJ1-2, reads SAVISQKPSRDICQRGTSLTIQCQVDSQVTMMFWYRQQPGQSLTLIATANQGSEATYESGFVIDKFPISRPNLTFSTLTVSNMSPEDSSIYLCSVEKPLTFGSGTRLTVV.

CDR3 coding DNA: TGTGCCAGCAGTTTAAATCCGGACAATGAGCAGTTCTTC. Translation gives CASSLNPDNEQFF. The chain couples TRBV27 to TRBJ2-1; D is undetermined. The CDR3 runs to 13 residues. Germline V gene lookup returns CDR1 MNHEY and CDR2 SMNVEV (reference sequence). Between the trimmed V and J ends, which lost 2 bases and 5 bases, there was a span of 7 bases.

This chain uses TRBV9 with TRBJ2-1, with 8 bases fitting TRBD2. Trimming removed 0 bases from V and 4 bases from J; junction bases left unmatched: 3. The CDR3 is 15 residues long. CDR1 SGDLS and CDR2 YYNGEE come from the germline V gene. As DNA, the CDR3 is TGTGCCAGCAGCGTAGGGCTAGCGGGTTACAATGAGCAGTTCTTC. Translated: CASSVGLAGYNEQFF. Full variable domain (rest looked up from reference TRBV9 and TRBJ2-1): DSGVTQTPKHLITATGQRVTLRCSPRSGDLSVYWYQQSLDQGLQFLIQYYNGEERAKGNILERFSAQQFPDLHSELNLSSLELGDSALYFCASSVGLAGYNEQFFGPGTRLTVL.

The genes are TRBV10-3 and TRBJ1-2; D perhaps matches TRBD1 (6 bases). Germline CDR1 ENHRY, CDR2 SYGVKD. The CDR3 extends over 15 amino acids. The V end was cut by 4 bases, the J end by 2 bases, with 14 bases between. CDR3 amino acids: CAISGGDKLNYGYTF. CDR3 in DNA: TGTGCCATCAGTGGAGGGGACAAGTTAAACTATGGCTACACCTTC.

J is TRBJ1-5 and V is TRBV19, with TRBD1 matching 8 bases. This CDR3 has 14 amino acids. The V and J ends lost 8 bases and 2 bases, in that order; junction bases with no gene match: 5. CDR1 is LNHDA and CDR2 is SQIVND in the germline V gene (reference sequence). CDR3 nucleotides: TGTGCCAGTTTCTTGACAGGGGGCAATCAGCCCCAGCATTTT. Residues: CASFLTGGNQPQHF.